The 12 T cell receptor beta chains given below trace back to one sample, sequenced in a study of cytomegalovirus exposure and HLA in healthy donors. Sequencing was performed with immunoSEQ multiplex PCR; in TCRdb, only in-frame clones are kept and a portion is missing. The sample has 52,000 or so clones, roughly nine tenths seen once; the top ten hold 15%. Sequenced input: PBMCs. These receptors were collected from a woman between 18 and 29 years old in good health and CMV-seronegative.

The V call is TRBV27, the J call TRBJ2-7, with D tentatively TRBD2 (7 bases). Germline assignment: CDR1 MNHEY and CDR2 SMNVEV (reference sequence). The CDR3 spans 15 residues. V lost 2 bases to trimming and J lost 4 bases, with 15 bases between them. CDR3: CASSLLGGAVYEQYF. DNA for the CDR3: TGTGCCAGCAGTTTACTAGGGGGGGCGGTATACGAGCAGTACTTC.

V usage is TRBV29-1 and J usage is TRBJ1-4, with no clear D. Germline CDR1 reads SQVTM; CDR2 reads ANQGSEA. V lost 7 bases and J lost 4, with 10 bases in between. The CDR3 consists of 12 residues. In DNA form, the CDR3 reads TGCAGCGCTACAGAGAATAATGAAAAACTGTTTTTT. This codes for CSATENNEKLFF.

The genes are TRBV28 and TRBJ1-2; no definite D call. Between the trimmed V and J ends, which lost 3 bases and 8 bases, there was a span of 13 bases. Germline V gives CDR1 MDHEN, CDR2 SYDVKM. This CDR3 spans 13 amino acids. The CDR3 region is CASSLPSPYGYTF. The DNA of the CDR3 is TGTGCCAGCAGTTTGCCTAGCCCGTACGGCTACACCTTC.

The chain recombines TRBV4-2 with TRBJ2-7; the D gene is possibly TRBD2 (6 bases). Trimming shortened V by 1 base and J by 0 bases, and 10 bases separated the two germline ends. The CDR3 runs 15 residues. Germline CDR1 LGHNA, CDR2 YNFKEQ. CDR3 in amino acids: CASSQGAGSSYEQYF. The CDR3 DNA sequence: TGTGCCAGCAGCCAAGGGGCGGGGAGCTCCTACGAGCAGTACTTC.

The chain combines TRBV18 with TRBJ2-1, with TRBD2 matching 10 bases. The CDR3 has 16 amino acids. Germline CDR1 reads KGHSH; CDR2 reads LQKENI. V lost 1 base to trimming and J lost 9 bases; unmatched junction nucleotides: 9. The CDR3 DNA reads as TGTGCCAGCTCACCACAGAGGCTAGCGGGAGTTTTTGAGCAGTTCTTC. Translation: CASSPQRLAGVFEQFF.

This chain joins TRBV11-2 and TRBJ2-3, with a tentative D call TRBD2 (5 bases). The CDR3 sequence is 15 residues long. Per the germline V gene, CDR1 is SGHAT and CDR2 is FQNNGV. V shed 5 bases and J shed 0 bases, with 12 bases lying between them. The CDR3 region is CASSLNGLSTDTQYF. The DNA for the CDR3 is TGTGCCAGCAGCCTAAACGGACTGAGCACAGATACGCAGTATTTT.

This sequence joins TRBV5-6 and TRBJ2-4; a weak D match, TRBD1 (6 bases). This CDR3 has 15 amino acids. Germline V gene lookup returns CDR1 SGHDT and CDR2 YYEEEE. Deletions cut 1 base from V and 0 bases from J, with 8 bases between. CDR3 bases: TGTGCCAGCAGCTTGTCAGGGGTAGCCAAAAACATTCAGTACTTC. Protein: CASSLSGVAKNIQYF.

The CDR3 DNA follows: TGTGCCAGCAGCTTGTTAGCGGAGTTGTACGAGCAGTACTTC. Translation gives CASSLLAELYEQYF. The chain combines TRBV7-2 with TRBJ2-7; maybe TRBD2 (6 bases). V was shortened by 3 bases and J by 4 bases, with 13 bases between the two germline ends. The CDR3 is 14 residues long. In germline, CDR1 is SGHTA, CDR2 FQGNSA.

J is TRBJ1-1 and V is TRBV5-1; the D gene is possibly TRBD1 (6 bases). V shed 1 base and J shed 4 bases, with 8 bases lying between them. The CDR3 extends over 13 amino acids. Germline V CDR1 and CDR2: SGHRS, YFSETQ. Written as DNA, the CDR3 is TGCGCCAGCAGCTTGACAGGGATCACTGAAGCTTTCTTT. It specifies CASSLTGITEAFF.

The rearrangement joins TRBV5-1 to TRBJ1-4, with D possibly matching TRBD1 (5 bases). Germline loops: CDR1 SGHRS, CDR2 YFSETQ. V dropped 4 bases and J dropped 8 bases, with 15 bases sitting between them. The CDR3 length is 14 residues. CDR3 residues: CASSPDRDREKLFF. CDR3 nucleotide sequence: TGCGCCAGCAGCCCTGACAGAGATAGAGAAAAACTGTTTTTT. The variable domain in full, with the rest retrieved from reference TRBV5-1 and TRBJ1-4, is KAGVTQTPRYLIKTRGQQVTLSCSPISGHRSVSWYQQTPGQGLQFLFEYFSETQRNKGNFPGRFSGRQFSNSRSEMNVSTLELGDSALYLCASSPDRDREKLFFGSGTQLSVL.

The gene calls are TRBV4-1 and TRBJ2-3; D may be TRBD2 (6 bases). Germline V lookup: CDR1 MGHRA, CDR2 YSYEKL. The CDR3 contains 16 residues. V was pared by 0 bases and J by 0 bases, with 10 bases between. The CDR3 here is CASSQDPGASTDTQYF. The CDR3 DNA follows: TGCGCCAGCAGCCAAGACCCGGGAGCGAGCACAGATACGCAGTATTTT.

The CDR3 reads CASRGETGENIQYF. In DNA, the CDR3 is TGTGCCAGCAGGGGAGAAACAGGGGAAAACATTCAGTACTTC. The chain is built from TRBV7-9 and TRBJ2-4, with 7 bases lining up with TRBD1. V lost 6 bases and J lost 5; bases outside the gene matches: 7. There are 14 residues in the CDR3. From germline, CDR1 is SEHNR and CDR2 FQNEAQ (reference sequence).